The rows below give T cell receptor beta chains drawn from one sample of a study of CD8 T cells in ankylosing spondylitis. Each CDR3 protein is one row after TCRdb ran MiXCR on the 5' RACE reads. The data show around 250,000 distinct CDR3 sequences, 18% seen once. The specimen sequenced was blood, either unsorted or a sorted T cell fraction (not recorded which). Every receptor here comes from a male donor with ankylosing spondylitis or in good health (not recorded which). CDR3s leave out the opening cysteine and the closing phenylalanine or tryptophan. The order of the fields is J gene, D gene, V gene, CDR3 protein. A D gene is named only where the DNA matches it firmly.

J gene: TRBJ1-2; D gene: TRBD1; V gene: TRBV5-1; CDR3 protein: ASSAPEGQGYGYT
J gene: TRBJ1-4; D gene: NA; V gene: TRBV12-3/TRBV12-4; CDR3 protein: ASQLETWEKLF
J gene: TRBJ2-2; D gene: NA; V gene: TRBV6-5; CDR3 protein: ASSYFAGNTGELF
J gene: TRBJ2-1; D gene: NA; V gene: TRBV12-3/TRBV12-4; CDR3 protein: ASNLGGEVYNEQF
J gene: TRBJ2-2; D gene: TRBD1; V gene: TRBV29-1; CDR3 protein: SGQGSNTGELF
J gene: TRBJ2-7; D gene: NA; V gene: TRBV7-2; CDR3 protein: ASSLDPPRAYEQY
J gene: TRBJ2-7; D gene: TRBD2; V gene: TRBV7-6; CDR3 protein: ASSLGRTSYEQY
J gene: TRBJ1-6; D gene: NA; V gene: TRBV12-3/TRBV12-4; CDR3 protein: ASSFSLTGILGSPLH
J gene: TRBJ2-7; D gene: NA; V gene: TRBV7-8; CDR3 protein: ASSHREGETYEQY
J gene: TRBJ2-7; D gene: NA; V gene: TRBV12-3/TRBV12-4; CDR3 protein: ASSLAAGGGAGYEQY
J gene: TRBJ2-7; D gene: TRBD2; V gene: TRBV29-1; CDR3 protein: SVGVAGGYYEQY
J gene: TRBJ2-2; D gene: NA; V gene: TRBV5-1; CDR3 protein: ASSPGDRATGELF
J gene: TRBJ2-3; D gene: NA; V gene: TRBV11-2; CDR3 protein: ASSLAFVPSTDTQY
J gene: TRBJ2-7; D gene: NA; V gene: TRBV9; CDR3 protein: ASSFSQEQY
J gene: TRBJ1-2; D gene: NA; V gene: TRBV7-2; CDR3 protein: ASSSYRETNYGYT
J gene: TRBJ1-1; D gene: NA; V gene: TRBV9; CDR3 protein: ASSVGTDIMNTEAF
J gene: TRBJ2-7; D gene: TRBD1; V gene: TRBV25-1; CDR3 protein: ATVGPDRGTYEQY
J gene: TRBJ2-7; D gene: NA; V gene: TRBV28; CDR3 protein: ASRSRDGRYEQY
J gene: TRBJ2-7; D gene: NA; V gene: TRBV6-2/TRBV6-3; CDR3 protein: ASSFEGTSYEQY
J gene: TRBJ1-1; D gene: NA; V gene: TRBV7-9; CDR3 protein: ASTTGGGGLNTEAF
J gene: TRBJ2-2; D gene: NA; V gene: TRBV6-1; CDR3 protein: ASRMTENTGELF
J gene: TRBJ2-2; D gene: NA; V gene: TRBV20-1; CDR3 protein: SAAPNKDNTGELF
J gene: TRBJ2-1; D gene: NA; V gene: TRBV4-1; CDR3 protein: ASSQVETYNYNEQF
J gene: TRBJ1-6; D gene: TRBD1; V gene: TRBV7-2; CDR3 protein: ASSSWRTGSNSPLH
J gene: TRBJ2-7; D gene: NA; V gene: TRBV29-1; CDR3 protein: SVEDRPYEQY
J gene: TRBJ2-3; D gene: TRBD1; V gene: TRBV27; CDR3 protein: ASSDGQGVTDTQY
J gene: TRBJ1-1; D gene: TRBD1; V gene: TRBV7-8; CDR3 protein: ASSTDRDYTEAF
J gene: TRBJ2-3; D gene: TRBD1; V gene: TRBV6-1; CDR3 protein: ASSEGDRVVTDTQY
J gene: TRBJ2-3; D gene: TRBD1; V gene: TRBV6-5; CDR3 protein: ASSLTGTDTQY
J gene: TRBJ2-2; D gene: NA; V gene: TRBV4-2; CDR3 protein: ASSLTSGLASGELF
J gene: TRBJ2-7; D gene: NA; V gene: TRBV12-3/TRBV12-4; CDR3 protein: ATSRRGTYEQY
J gene: TRBJ2-1; D gene: NA; V gene: TRBV7-9; CDR3 protein: ASSLGGIGNEQF
J gene: TRBJ2-7; D gene: NA; V gene: TRBV24-1; CDR3 protein: ATSDLRPEGRGPSHEQY
J gene: TRBJ2-7; D gene: NA; V gene: TRBV4-2; CDR3 protein: ASSQGRGPYEQY
J gene: TRBJ2-1; D gene: TRBD2; V gene: TRBV10-3; CDR3 protein: AISEPTGLADNEQF
J gene: TRBJ2-5; D gene: TRBD1; V gene: TRBV12-3/TRBV12-4; CDR3 protein: ASSLAWTGEGETQY
J gene: TRBJ2-7; D gene: TRBD2; V gene: TRBV6-5; CDR3 protein: ASSYLREGPYEQY
J gene: TRBJ2-2; D gene: NA; V gene: TRBV6-5; CDR3 protein: ATRTDTGELF